The 21 T cell receptor beta chains presented below share a single source sample, sequenced in a study of OX40 agonist ivuxolimab in advanced cancers. Assay used: immunoSEQ multiplex PCR; TCRdb lists only in-frame clones, some missing. The sample holds about 120,000 clones, around 93% seen once. The sample was CD4+ or CD8+ T cells sorted from blood, taken in a trial of the OX40 agonist ivuxolimab. The receptor source for this set is an adult with an advanced solid tumor such as melanoma, head and neck, liver or kidney cancer.

This rearrangement joins TRBV6-1 to TRBJ1-6; a possible D gene is TRBD1 (6 bases). This CDR3 contains 13 residues. In germline, CDR1 is MNHNS, CDR2 SASEGT. V was pared by 4 bases and J by 7 bases, with 8 bases between. CDR3 protein: CASSGTVNSPLHF. CDR3 bases: TGTGCCAGCAGTGGGACAGTGAATTCACCCCTCCACTTT.

This chain joins TRBV19 and TRBJ2-1; no clear D gene. The V gene lost 1 base and the J gene lost 6 bases, with 4 bases spanning the gap. The CDR3 is made up of 12 amino acids. CDR1 is LNHDA, CDR2 SQIVND, per germline (reference sequence). CDR3 sequence: CASSIAGNEQFF. The CDR3 DNA reads TGTGCCAGTAGTATAGCTGGCAATGAGCAGTTCTTC.

The chain is built from TRBV4-2 and TRBJ2-4; 9 bases fit TRBD2. The CDR3 runs 18 residues. Germline CDR1 is LGHNA and CDR2 is YNFKEQ. J lost 2 bases, V lost 0 bases, and 8 bases had no gene match. CDR3 DNA sequence: TGTGCCAGCAGCCAAGATAGCGGAGCGGGGGGCCCCAAAAACATTCAGTACTTC. Translating it yields CASSQDSGAGGPKNIQYF.

The rearrangement uses TRBV5-6 and TRBJ2-7, with D perhaps TRBD2 (6 bases). The CDR3 consists of 15 residues. Trimming stripped 5 bases from V and 9 bases from J, with 24 bases between. CDR1 SGHDT and CDR2 YYEEEE come from the germline V gene. The CDR3 loop reads CASSHWGVSTTGQYF. Written as DNA, the CDR3 is TGTGCCAGCAGTCACTGGGGGGTTTCAACAACCGGGCAGTACTTC.

The chain combines TRBV2 with TRBJ2-3, with no clear D. Trimming cost V 5 bases and J 6 bases, with 6 bases left between them. Germline V gives CDR1 SNHLY, CDR2 FYNNEI. CDR3 length: 11 residues. CDR3 region: CASSITDTQYF. CDR3 coding DNA: TGTGCCAGCAGTATAACGGATACGCAGTATTTT.

This clone has only one observation. J is TRBJ2-1 and V is TRBV14; D is perhaps TRBD1 (5 bases). CDR3 length: 16 residues. V gave up 0 bases and J gave up 7 bases, with 16 bases separating them. CDR1 and CDR2 from the germline V gene are SGHDN and FVKESK. The CDR3: CASSQELGVRRNEQFF. The CDR3 region has the DNA TGTGCCAGCAGCCAAGAATTAGGGGTCAGACGTAATGAGCAGTTCTTC.

This sequence joins TRBV28 and TRBJ1-5; D uncertain. The CDR3 extends over 18 amino acids. V lost 1 base and J 0 bases, leaving 16 bases between the germline ends. Germline V gene sequence: CDR1 MDHEN, CDR2 SYDVKM. CDR3 coding DNA: TGTGCCAGCAGTTTATCCCTAGTTAAGGGAAATAGCAATCAGCCCCAGCATTTT. Translating gives CASSLSLVKGNSNQPQHF.

CDR3 region: CASSQAGQRVYGYTF. DNA of the CDR3: TGCGCCAGCAGCCAAGCAGGACAGAGAGTATATGGCTACACCTTC. The V call is TRBV4-1, the J call TRBJ1-2; D perhaps matches TRBD1 (6 bases). The germline gives CDR1 MGHRA, CDR2 YSYEKL. Deletions cut 1 base from V and 5 bases from J, with 14 bases between. The CDR3 is 15 amino acids.

V is TRBV28 and J is TRBJ1-6, with D hard to call. The CDR3 loop spans 14 amino acids. CDR1 is MDHEN and CDR2 is SYDVKM in the germline V gene. V was pared by 6 bases and J by 10 bases, with 16 bases between. In nucleotides, the CDR3 is TGTGCCAGCAGGCGACTGACGCGAAGCTCACCCCTCCACTTT. Translation gives CASRRLTRSSPLHF. Full variable domain (rest looked up from reference TRBV28 and TRBJ1-6): DVKVTQSSRYLVKRTGEKVFLECVQDMDHENMFWYRQDPGLGLRLIYFSYDVKMKEKGDIPEGYSVSREKKERFSLILESASTNQTSMYLCASRRLTRSSPLHFGNGTRLTVT.

This clone appeared a single time. The chain has TRBV7-8 and TRBJ2-7; 8 nucleotides align to TRBD2. Looked up from germline, CDR1 is SGHVS and CDR2 is FQNEAQ. The CDR3 length is 14 residues. The V and J ends lost 1 base and 9 bases, in that order; junction bases with no gene match: 8. The CDR3 loop reads CASSLDGGVRGQYF. The CDR3 bases are TGTGCCAGCAGCTTAGACGGGGGGGTACGAGGGCAGTACTTC.

The V gene is TRBV30, the J gene TRBJ2-1; 10 nucleotides line up with TRBD2. With 1 base clipped from V and 10 bases from J, the junction kept 10 bases outside the gene matches. The CDR3 sequence is 15 residues long. CDR1 GTSNPN and CDR2 SVGIG come from the germline V gene (reference sequence). CDR3 DNA sequence: TGTGCCTGGAGTGGGCCAAGCGGGGGGGCAGGGGAGCAGTTCTTC. This encodes CAWSGPSGGAGEQFF.

This chain links TRBV5-8 with TRBJ2-3; TRBD2 matches 12 bases. In germline, CDR1 is SGHTS, CDR2 YDEGEE. CDR3 length: 16 amino acids. Trimming removed 4 bases from V and 0 bases from J; junction bases left unmatched: 3. DNA for the CDR3: TGTGCCAGCAGCGTCGGACTAGCGGGAAGCACAGATACGCAGTATTTT. Translation gives CASSVGLAGSTDTQYF.

The rearrangement links TRBV2 to TRBJ1-2; no reliable D call. With 6 bases removed from V and 0 bases from J, the gap between germline ends came to 14 bases. CDR1 and CDR2 from the germline V gene are SNHLY and FYNNEI. The CDR3 runs 15 residues. Here the CDR3 DNA reads TGTGCCAGCAGGTCCGCCAGGTCCACTAACTATGGCTACACCTTC. Encoded protein: CASRSARSTNYGYTF.

The gene calls are TRBV5-4 and TRBJ2-4; 10 nucleotides agree with TRBD2. Germline V CDR1 and CDR2: SGHNT, YYREEE (reference sequence). Trimming cost V 4 bases and J 5 bases; bases outside gene matches: 3. This CDR3 has 14 amino acids. The CDR3 reads CASSLGLAENIQYF. For the CDR3, the DNA is TGTGCCAGCAGCCTCGGACTAGCGGAAAACATTCAGTACTTC.

The chain has TRBV7-2 and TRBJ2-7; 9 bases match TRBD2. This CDR3 is 16 amino acids long. CDR1 is SGHTA, CDR2 FQGNSA, per germline. The V and J ends lost 4 bases and 5 bases, in that order; junction bases with no gene match: 12. As DNA, the CDR3 is TGTGCCAGCAGCTCCCCGGGGGTAGCGGGAGTCAACGAGCAGTACTTC. This encodes CASSSPGVAGVNEQYF.

The rearrangement links TRBV7-2 to TRBJ1-2; no reliable D call. The V gene's germline CDR1 is SGHTA and CDR2 FQGNSA. This CDR3 is 15 amino acids long. Trimming cost V 2 bases and J 6 bases, with 16 bases left between them. The CDR3, as DNA: TGTGCCAGCAGCTTAACTGACGTGGGCGGGGATGGCTACACCTTC. This sequence encodes CASSLTDVGGDGYTF. Together with reference TRBV7-2 and TRBJ1-2, the CDR3 gives the full variable domain: GAGVSQSPSNKVTEKGKDVELRCDPISGHTALYWYRQSLGQGLEFLIYFQGNSAPDKSGLPSDRFSAERTGGSVSTLTIQRTQQEDSAVYLCASSLTDVGGDGYTFGSGTRLTVV.

The V call is TRBV18, the J call TRBJ1-1; D may be TRBD1 (6 bases). The CDR3 totals 14 residues. The V and J ends lost 9 bases and 1 base respectively, with 15 bases between them. Germline V gene lookup returns CDR1 KGHSH and CDR2 LQKENI. CDR3 region: CASGGQQGNTEAFF. The CDR3 region has the DNA TGTGCCAGTGGGGGGCAACAGGGGAACACTGAAGCTTTCTTT. Full variable domain (outside the CDR3, taken from reference TRBV18 and TRBJ1-1): NAGVMQNPRHLVRRRGQEARLRCSPMKGHSHVYWYRQLPEEGLKFMVYLQKENIIDESGMPKERFSAEFPKEGPSILRIQQVVRGDSAAYFCASGGQQGNTEAFFGQGTRLTVV.

This clone came up once. This chain joins TRBV27 and TRBJ2-2; D might be TRBD1 or TRBD2, each matching 5 bases. The V end was cut by 7 bases, the J end by 3 bases, with 15 bases between. The CDR3 spans 15 residues. Germline lookup yields CDR1 MNHEY and CDR2 SMNVEV (reference sequence). CDR3 loop: CASTRGRSHTGELFF. The CDR3 coding sequence is TGTGCCAGCACGAGGGGAAGGTCCCACACCGGGGAGCTGTTTTTT.

The CDR3 nucleotides are TGTGCCACTCAACCGGGTGAGGGTGAAAAACTGTTTTTT. Translation gives CATQPGEGEKLFF. The rearrangement uses TRBV5-4 and TRBJ1-4; D is uncertain. Germline values: CDR1 SGHNT, CDR2 YYREEE (reference sequence). Trimming removed 9 bases from V and 7 bases from J, with 16 bases in between. The CDR3 sequence is 13 residues long. The full variable domain, in which reference TRBV5-4 and TRBJ1-4 provide the parts outside the CDR3, is ETGVTQSPTHLIKTRGQQVTLRCSSQSGHNTVSWYQQALGQGPQFIFQYYREEENGRGNFPPRFSGLQFPNYSSELNVNALELDDSALYLCATQPGEGEKLFFGSGTQLSVL.

The V and J genes are TRBV6-5 and TRBJ1-1; D is undetermined. From germline, CDR1 is MNHEY and CDR2 SVGAGI. The CDR3 is 14 residues long. Trimming took 0 bases from V and 2 from J, leaving 7 bases between them. CDR3 sequence (DNA): TGTGCCAGCAGTTACTCCGGCAGCAACACTGAAGCTTTCTTT. It codes for CASSYSGSNTEAFF.

This clone was seen a single time. The rearrangement links TRBV28 to TRBJ2-7; unclear D gene. This CDR3 is 10 amino acids long. V was shortened by 3 bases and J by 5 bases, with 2 bases between the two germline ends. Germline V gene sequence: CDR1 MDHEN, CDR2 SYDVKM. CDR3 nucleotides: TGTGCCAGCAGTTTTAACGAGCAGTACTTC. Translating gives CASSFNEQYF.